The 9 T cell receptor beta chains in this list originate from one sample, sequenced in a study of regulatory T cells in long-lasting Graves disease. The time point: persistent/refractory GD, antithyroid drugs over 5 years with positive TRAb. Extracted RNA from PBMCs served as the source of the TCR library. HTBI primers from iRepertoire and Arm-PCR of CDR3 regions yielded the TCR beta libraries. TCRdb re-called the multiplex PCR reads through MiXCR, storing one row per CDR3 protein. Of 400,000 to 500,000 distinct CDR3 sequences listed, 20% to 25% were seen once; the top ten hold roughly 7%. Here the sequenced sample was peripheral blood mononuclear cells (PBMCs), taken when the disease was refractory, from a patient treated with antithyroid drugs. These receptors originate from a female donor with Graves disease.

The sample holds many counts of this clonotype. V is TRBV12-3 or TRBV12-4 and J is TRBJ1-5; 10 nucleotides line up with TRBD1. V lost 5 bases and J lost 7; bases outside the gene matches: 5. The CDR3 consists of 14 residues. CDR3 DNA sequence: TGTGCCAGCAGTCGGGACAGGGGCTACCAGCCCCAGCATTTT. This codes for CASSRDRGYQPQHF.

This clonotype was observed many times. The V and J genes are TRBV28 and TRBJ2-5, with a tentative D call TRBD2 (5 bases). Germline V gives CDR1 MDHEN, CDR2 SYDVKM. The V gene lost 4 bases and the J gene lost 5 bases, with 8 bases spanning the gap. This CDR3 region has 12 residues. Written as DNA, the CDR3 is TGTGCCAGCAGTTCGGGAATGGAGACCCAGTACTTC. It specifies CASSSGMETQYF. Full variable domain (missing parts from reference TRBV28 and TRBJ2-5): DVKVTQSSRYLVKRTGEKVFLECVQDMDHENMFWYRQDPGLGLRLIYFSYDVKMKEKGDIPEGYSVSREKKERFSLILESASTNQTSMYLCASSSGMETQYFGPGTRLLVL.

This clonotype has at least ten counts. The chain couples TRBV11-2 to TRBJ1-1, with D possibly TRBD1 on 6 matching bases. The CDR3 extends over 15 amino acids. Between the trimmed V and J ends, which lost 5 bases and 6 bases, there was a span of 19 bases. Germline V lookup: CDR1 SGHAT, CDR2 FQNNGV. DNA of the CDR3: TGTGCCAGCAGCCTCCGGGGGGGCCCCGTTGCTGAAGCTTTCTTT. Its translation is CASSLRGGPVAEAFF.

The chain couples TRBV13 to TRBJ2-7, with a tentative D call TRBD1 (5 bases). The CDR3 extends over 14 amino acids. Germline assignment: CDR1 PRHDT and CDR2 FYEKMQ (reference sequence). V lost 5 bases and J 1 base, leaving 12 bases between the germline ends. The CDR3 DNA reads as TGTGCCAGCAGCGCAGTGGGGCGATCCTACGAGCAGTACTTC. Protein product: CASSAVGRSYEQYF.

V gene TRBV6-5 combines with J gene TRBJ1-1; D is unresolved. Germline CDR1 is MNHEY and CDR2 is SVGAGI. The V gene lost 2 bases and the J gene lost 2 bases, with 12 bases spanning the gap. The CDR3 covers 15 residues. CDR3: CASSYGEGSNTEAFF. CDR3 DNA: TGTGCCAGCAGTTACGGGGAGGGTTCAAACACTGAAGCTTTCTTT.

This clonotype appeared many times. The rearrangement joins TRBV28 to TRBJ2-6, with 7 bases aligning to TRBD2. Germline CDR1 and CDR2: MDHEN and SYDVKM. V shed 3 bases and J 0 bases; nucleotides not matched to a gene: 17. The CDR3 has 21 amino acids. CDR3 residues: CASSFVIGGRPHSSGANVLTF. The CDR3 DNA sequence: TGTGCCAGCAGTTTTGTTATCGGGGGGAGACCTCATAGCTCTGGGGCCAACGTCCTGACTTTC.

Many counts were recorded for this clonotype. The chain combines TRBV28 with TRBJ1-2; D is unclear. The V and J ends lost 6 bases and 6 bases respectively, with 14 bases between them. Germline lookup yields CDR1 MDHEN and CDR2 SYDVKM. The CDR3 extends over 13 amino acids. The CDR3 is CASSPGISDGYTF. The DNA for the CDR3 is TGTGCCAGCAGCCCGGGGATTTCGGATGGCTACACCTTC.

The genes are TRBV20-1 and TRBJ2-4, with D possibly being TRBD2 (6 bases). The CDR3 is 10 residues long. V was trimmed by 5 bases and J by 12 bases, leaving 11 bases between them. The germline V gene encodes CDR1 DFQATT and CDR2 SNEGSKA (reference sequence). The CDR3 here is CSAERDSQYF. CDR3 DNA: TGCAGTGCTGAACGGGACTCTCAGTACTTC.

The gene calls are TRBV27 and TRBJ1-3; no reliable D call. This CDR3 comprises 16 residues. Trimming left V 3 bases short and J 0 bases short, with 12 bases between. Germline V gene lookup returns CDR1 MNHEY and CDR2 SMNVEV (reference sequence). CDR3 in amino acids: CASSLGGPTSGNTIYF. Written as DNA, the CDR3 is TGTGCCAGCAGTTTGGGAGGGCCGACCTCTGGAAACACCATATATTTT.